This entry features one T cell receptor beta chain sequence. The sample comes from a study of blood T cell repertoires in COVID-19. Study context: The United States, Italy and Spain were the sources of the acute and convalescent COVID-19 samples. In each case, the material was cDNA or gDNA derived from T cells, B-cell-depleted T cells, or PBMCs.

Authors' data handling: Reference gene primer amplification gave nucleated cell count estimates. Using immunoSEQ multiplex PCR, the repertoire was profiled, and TCRdb retains in-frame clones only, with some absent. For V, J and clone size, that table is used; D and trimming come from the DNA. The data show around 220,000 clones, roughly 88% seen once. The V and J ends lost 4 bases and 2 bases, in that order; junction bases with no gene match: 1. The germline V gene has CDR1 PRHDT and CDR2 FYEKMQ (reference sequence). This CDR3 spans 14 amino acids. Recruits, aged roughly 18 to 100 years, lived in some 25 US areas.

Sequenced material: PBMCs or T cells enriched from blood (not recorded which). The rearrangement uses TRBV13 and TRBJ2-3; 9 bases align to TRBD1. The clonotype originates from a woman aged 45 to 65 with acute COVID-19. Here the CDR3 DNA reads TGTGCCAGCAGCTGGGACAGGGACACAGATACGCAGTATTTT. It yields the protein CASSWDRDTDTQYF.